Described below is a single T cell receptor beta chain sequence and its context. Antigen: not known. The sample originates from a study of shared clonotypes between healthy human individuals. Study-wide findings and caveats: Compared with clonotypes that all four donors shared, non-shared clonotypes had lower generation probabilities. Few donors limited the genetic and exposure-history diversity represented.

TCRdb's table, derived via immunoSEQ multiplex PCR, lists solely in-frame clones and lacks some. The data contain millions of clones, approximately 93% of them singletons. All donors qualified as healthy HIV-negative adults and had experienced no recent acute infections or vaccinations. Negatively enriched CD4+ T cells were divided by CD45RA into naive and memory. Trimming at V came to 0 bases and at J to 4 bases, leaving 7 bases not matched to a gene. The CDR3 sequence is 17 residues long. Germline V CDR1 and CDR2: LGHNA, YSLEER. The sample consisted of naive CD4+ T cells from PBMCs. Subset here: CD45RA+ positively selected. The clonotype originates from a man aged 18 to 29 in good health. Some clones in this sample may be carry-over from other donors' samples. This chain links TRBV4-3 with TRBJ2-1; TRBD2 aligns across 9 bases. DNA for the CDR3: TGCGCCAGCAGCCAAGAAGGTCTAGCGGGGACTTACAATGAGCAGTTCTTC. Encoded protein: CASSQEGLAGTYNEQFF.